One and the same sample provided the 8 T cell receptor beta chains below, sequenced in a study of shared T cell receptors in the human thymus (TCRdb year 2021). The method was the immunoSEQ multiplex PCR assay. TCRdb took this table from immuneACCESS and kept in-frame rearrangements with V and J called. Such tables lack part of the clones; where checked against another copy, unresolved V genes explain under half of the gap, and the rest is unexplained. The table for this sample lists roughly 660,000 clones; approximately 88% of them were counted only once. Of the sample, 0.0085% to 0.012% falls within the top ten clones. These data are also associated with another study on human thymus T cells.

The sequencing sample was made of thymocytes. Every receptor here comes from a boy under two years old with a congenital heart defect. Donor details come from another sample of the same person, matched by shared clones.

The genes are TRBV4-1 and TRBJ1-2; 7 bases are shared with TRBD1. CDR1 and CDR2 (germline): MGHRA, YSYEKL. The CDR3 has 18 residues. J lost 5 bases, V lost 0 bases, and 15 bases had no gene match. CDR3 coding DNA: TGCGCCAGCAGCCAAGATAAGGGCCGGGACAGAGCCAATTATGGCTACACCTTC. Its translation is CASSQDKGRDRANYGYTF.

Remarks on this clone: Additional DNA sequences in this sample encode the identical CDR3. The gene calls are TRBV7-9 and TRBJ1-5, with D unresolved. Germline V gene data show CDR1 as SEHNR and CDR2 as FQNEAQ (reference sequence). V lost 6 bases to trimming and J lost 0 bases, with 12 bases between them. This CDR3 spans 15 amino acids. The CDR3 nucleotides are TGTGCCAGCAGTACCGGCGGTTATAGCAATCAGCCCCAGCATTTT. It is translated as CASSTGGYSNQPQHF.

This chain connects TRBV7-2 to TRBJ2-3; D is undetermined. The germline V gene has CDR1 SGHTA and CDR2 FQGNSA. V was shortened by 4 bases and J by 7 bases, with 6 bases between the two germline ends. The CDR3 is 11 residues long. The CDR3 coding sequence is TGTGCCAGCAGCTCAGACTATACGCAGTATTTT. It encodes CASSSDYTQYF.

The V call is TRBV28, the J call TRBJ2-1, with 11 bases lining up with TRBD2. The V gene end was trimmed by 2 bases and the J gene end by 11 bases; junction bases not matched to a gene: 8. The germline CDR1 and CDR2 sequences are MDHEN and SYDVKM. There are 15 residues in the CDR3. The CDR3 reads CASSLKLAGERKQFF. The CDR3 region has the DNA TGTGCCAGCAGTTTAAAACTAGCGGGAGAACGAAAGCAGTTCTTC.

The chain uses TRBV28 and TRBJ1-5; the D gene is possibly TRBD1 (6 bases). Germline lookup yields CDR1 MDHEN and CDR2 SYDVKM. There are 16 residues in the CDR3. V was trimmed by 5 bases and J by 3 bases, leaving 17 bases between them. Written as DNA, the CDR3 is TGTGCCAGCAGTCCGAAGGACAGTGCGTTCAATCAGCCCCAGCATTTT. It specifies CASSPKDSAFNQPQHF.

V and J are TRBV5-1 and TRBJ1-1; tentative D call: TRBD1 (6 bases). From germline, CDR1 is SGHRS and CDR2 YFSETQ. The CDR3 extends over 14 amino acids. Between the trimmed V and J ends, which lost 4 bases and 10 bases, there was a span of 20 bases. CDR3 amino acids: CASSERQGICGAFF. The CDR3 DNA sequence: TGCGCCAGCAGCGAACGCCAGGGGATTTGCGGAGCTTTCTTT.

This clone was seen once. The rearrangement joins TRBV6-4 to TRBJ1-1; D perhaps matches TRBD1 (5 bases). The CDR3 is 13 amino acids. Trimming removed 7 bases at V and 1 base at J, with 10 bases between. Looked up from germline, CDR1 is MRHNA and CDR2 is SNTAGT. This CDR3 is CASKAGENTEAFF. As DNA, the CDR3 is TGTGCCAGCAAGGCGGGGGAGAACACTGAAGCTTTCTTT.

The rearrangement links TRBV27 to TRBJ2-7, with D possibly TRBD1 on 7 matching bases. This CDR3 is 15 amino acids long. The germline V and J ends were trimmed by 5 bases and 5 bases, with 19 bases remaining between them. CDR1 and CDR2 (germline): MNHEY, SMNVEV (reference sequence). CDR3 bases: TGTGCCAGCAGTGACCACAGGGGAACGGGAGACGAGCAGTACTTC. Translating gives CASSDHRGTGDEQYF.